This T cell receptor (beta chain) was recovered during a study of T cell responses to AZD1222 COVID-19 vaccine. Points on this clone: Its antigen is not identified.

Whole-study results and caveats: Clonal diversity was possibly underestimated; the donors were predominantly white British and more often female.

The V and J ends lost 4 bases and 2 bases, in that order; junction bases with no gene match: 12. Germline V gene lookup returns CDR1 KGHSH and CDR2 LQKENI. The CDR3 sequence is 18 residues long. Here immunoSEQ multiplex PCR was the method, and the copy in TCRdb shows in-frame clones only, minus some. The sample records over 120,000 clones, under 95% being singletons. This clonotype originated in an adult in good health. The input for sequencing was peripheral blood, taken on day 0 of AZD1222 vaccination. This sequence joins TRBV18 and TRBJ2-1, with TRBD1 matching over 9 bases. The CDR3 DNA sequence: TGTGCCAGCTCACTACCGACCGGGACAGGGCCGACCTACAATGAGCAGTTCTTC. Protein: CASSLPTGTGPTYNEQFF. The whole variable domain, filled in from reference TRBV18 and TRBJ2-1, reads NAGVMQNPRHLVRRRGQEARLRCSPMKGHSHVYWYRQLPEEGLKFMVYLQKENIIDESGMPKERFSAEFPKEGPSILRIQQVVRGDSAAYFCASSLPTGTGPTYNEQFFGPGTRLTVL.